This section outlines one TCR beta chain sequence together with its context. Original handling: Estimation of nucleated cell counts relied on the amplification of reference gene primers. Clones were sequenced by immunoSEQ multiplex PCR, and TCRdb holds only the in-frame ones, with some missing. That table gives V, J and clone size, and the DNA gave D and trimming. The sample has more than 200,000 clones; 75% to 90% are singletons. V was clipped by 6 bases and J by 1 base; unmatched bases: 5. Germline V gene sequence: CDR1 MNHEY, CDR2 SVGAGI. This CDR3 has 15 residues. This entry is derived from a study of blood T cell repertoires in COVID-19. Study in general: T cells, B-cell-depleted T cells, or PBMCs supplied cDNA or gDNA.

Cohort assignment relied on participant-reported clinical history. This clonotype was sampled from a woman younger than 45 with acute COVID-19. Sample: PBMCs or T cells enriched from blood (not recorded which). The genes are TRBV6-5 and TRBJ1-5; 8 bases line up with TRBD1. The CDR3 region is CASSPRQGSNQPQHF. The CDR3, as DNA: TGTGCCAGCAGCCCGAGACAGGGGAGCAATCAGCCCCAGCATTTT.